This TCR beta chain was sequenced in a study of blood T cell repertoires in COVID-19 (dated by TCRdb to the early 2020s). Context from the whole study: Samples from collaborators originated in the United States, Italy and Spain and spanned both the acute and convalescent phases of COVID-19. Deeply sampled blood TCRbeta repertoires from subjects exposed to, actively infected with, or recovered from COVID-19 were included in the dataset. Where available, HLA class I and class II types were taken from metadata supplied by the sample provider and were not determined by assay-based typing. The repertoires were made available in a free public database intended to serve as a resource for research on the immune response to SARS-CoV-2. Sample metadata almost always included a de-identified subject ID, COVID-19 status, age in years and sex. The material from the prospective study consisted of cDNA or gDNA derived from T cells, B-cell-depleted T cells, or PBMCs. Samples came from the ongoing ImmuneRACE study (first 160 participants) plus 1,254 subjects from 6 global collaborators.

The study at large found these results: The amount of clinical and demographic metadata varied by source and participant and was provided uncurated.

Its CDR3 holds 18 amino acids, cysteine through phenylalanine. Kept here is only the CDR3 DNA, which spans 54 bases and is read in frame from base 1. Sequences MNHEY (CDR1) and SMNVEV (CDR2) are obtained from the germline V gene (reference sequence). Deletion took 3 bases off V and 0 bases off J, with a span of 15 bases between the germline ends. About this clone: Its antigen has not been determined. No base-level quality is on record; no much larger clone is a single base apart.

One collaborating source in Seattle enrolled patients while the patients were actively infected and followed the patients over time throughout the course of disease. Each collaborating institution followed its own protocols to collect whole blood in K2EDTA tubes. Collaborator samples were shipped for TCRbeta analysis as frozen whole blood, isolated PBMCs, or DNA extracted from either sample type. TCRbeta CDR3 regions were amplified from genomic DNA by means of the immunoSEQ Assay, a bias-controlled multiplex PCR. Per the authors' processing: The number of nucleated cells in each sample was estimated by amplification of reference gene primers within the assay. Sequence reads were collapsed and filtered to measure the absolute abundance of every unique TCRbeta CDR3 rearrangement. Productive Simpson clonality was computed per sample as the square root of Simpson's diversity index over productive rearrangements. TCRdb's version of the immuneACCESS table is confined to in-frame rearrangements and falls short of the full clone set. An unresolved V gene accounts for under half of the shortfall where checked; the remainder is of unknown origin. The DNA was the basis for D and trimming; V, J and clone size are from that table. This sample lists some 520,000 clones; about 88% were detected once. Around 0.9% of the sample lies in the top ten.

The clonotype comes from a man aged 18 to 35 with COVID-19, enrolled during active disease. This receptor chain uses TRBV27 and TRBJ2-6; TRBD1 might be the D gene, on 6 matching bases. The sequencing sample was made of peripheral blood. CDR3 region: CASSFAGTLSSGANVLTF. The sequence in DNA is TGTGCCAGCAGTTTTGCCGGGACACTGAGCTCTGGGGCCAACGTCCTGACTTTC. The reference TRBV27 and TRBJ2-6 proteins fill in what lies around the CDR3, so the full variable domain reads EAQVTQNPRYLITVTGKKLTVTCSQNMNHEYMSWYRQDPGLGLRQIYYSMNVEVTDKGDVPEGYKVSRKEKRNFPLILESPSPNQTSLYFCASSFAGTLSSGANVLTFGAGSRLTVL.